This T cell receptor beta chain is from a study of blood T cell repertoires in COVID-19. Study context: Collection of acute and convalescent COVID-19 samples took place in the United States, Italy and Spain. In each case, the material was cDNA or gDNA derived from T cells, B-cell-depleted T cells, or PBMCs.

This clone was seen more than once but under ten times. V gave up 6 bases and J gave up 1 base, with 15 bases separating them. The CDR3 is 16 amino acids. Original analysis: Reference gene primers were amplified, and this amplification served to estimate nucleated cell counts. Sequenced by immunoSEQ multiplex PCR; TCRdb stores in-frame clones only, minus some. The V and J calls and clone size come from that table; D and trimming were worked out from the DNA. The sample shows just under 90,000 clones, roughly 88% of them seen only once. The receptor's source is a woman aged 80 or over with acute or convalescent COVID-19. Source material: peripheral blood. The V gene is TRBV23-1, the J gene TRBJ2-2; D might be TRBD1 (5 bases). TRBV23-1 is filed as an ORF, its function uncertain. The CDR3 loop reads CASSPRQTENTGELFF. The CDR3 bases are TGCGCCAGCAGCCCCAGACAGACAGAGAACACCGGGGAGCTGTTTTTT.